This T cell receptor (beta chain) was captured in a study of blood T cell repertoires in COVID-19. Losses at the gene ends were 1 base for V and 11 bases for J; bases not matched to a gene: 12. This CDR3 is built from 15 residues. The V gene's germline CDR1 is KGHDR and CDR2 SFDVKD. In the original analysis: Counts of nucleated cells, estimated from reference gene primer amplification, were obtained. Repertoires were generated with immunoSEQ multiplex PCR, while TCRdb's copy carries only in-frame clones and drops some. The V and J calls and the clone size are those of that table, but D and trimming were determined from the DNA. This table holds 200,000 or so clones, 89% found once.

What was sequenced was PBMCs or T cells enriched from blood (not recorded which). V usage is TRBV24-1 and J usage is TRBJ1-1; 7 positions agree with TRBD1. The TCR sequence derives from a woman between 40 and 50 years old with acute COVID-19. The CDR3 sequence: CATSDFSTGVQGAFF. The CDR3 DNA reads TGTGCCACCAGTGATTTCTCTACAGGGGTGCAAGGGGCTTTCTTT.